This TCR beta chain appears in the sequencing data of a study of blood T cell repertoires in COVID-19. The repertoire was sequenced with immunoSEQ multiplex PCR; TCRdb's copy has only in-frame clones and lacks some. This sample has 450,000 or so clones, with around 91% found just once. The CDR3 covers 13 residues. The V and J ends lost 5 bases and 5 bases respectively, with 12 bases between them. Germline-derived CDR1 and CDR2 are SGHTA and FQGTGA. The rearrangement joins TRBV7-3 to TRBJ2-5; D perhaps matches TRBD2 (6 bases). The sequence derives from a woman in her forties with COVID-19, enrolled during active disease. Sequences were obtained from peripheral blood. As DNA, the CDR3 is TGTGCCAGCAGCGGCGGGGCCCAGGAGACCCAGTACTTC. It encodes CASSGGAQETQYF.